What follows are 30 T cell receptor beta chains derived from one specimen sequenced in a study of blood T cell repertoires in COVID-19. Assay used: immunoSEQ multiplex PCR; TCRdb lists only in-frame clones, some missing. The sample shows about 320,000 clones, 65% to 85% of them seen only once. Sequencing used peripheral blood. Receptors were obtained from a woman aged 45-65 years with acute or convalescent COVID-19.

This chain connects TRBV6-5 to TRBJ1-3; possible D gene TRBD1, 5 bases. Germline-derived CDR1 and CDR2 are MNHEY and SVGAGI. The germline V and J ends were trimmed by 6 bases and 0 bases, with 12 bases remaining between them. The CDR3 contains 15 residues. This CDR3 is CASRGLSFSGNTIYF. Written as DNA, the CDR3 is TGTGCCAGCAGGGGACTGTCCTTCTCTGGAAACACCATATATTTT.

CDR3 sequence reads: CASSENRGLYEAFF. The CDR3 DNA reads TGTGCCAGCAGTGAAAACAGGGGGCTCTACGAAGCTTTCTTT. The V call is TRBV6-1, the J call TRBJ1-1; 9 nucleotides line up with TRBD1. Germline-derived CDR1 and CDR2 are MNHNS and SASEGT. This CDR3 is 14 amino acids long. V shed 2 bases and J 8 bases; nucleotides not matched to a gene: 6.

The chain is built from TRBV9 and TRBJ2-7, with 10 bases aligning to TRBD1. Looked up from germline, CDR1 is SGDLS and CDR2 is YYNGEE. V was clipped by 4 bases and J by 1 base; unmatched bases: 2. This CDR3 comprises 14 residues. The CDR3 is CASSRGQGSYEQYF. In DNA, the CDR3 is TGTGCCAGCAGCAGGGGACAGGGGTCCTACGAGCAGTACTTC.

V usage is TRBV7-8 and J usage is TRBJ2-1; 14 bases line up with TRBD2. This CDR3 spans 15 amino acids. The germline V gene encodes CDR1 SGHVS and CDR2 FQNEAQ. V lost 5 bases, J lost 10 bases, and 7 bases stayed unmatched. As DNA, the CDR3 is TGTGCCAGCAGCGTCCCCGGGACTAGCGGGAGAGAGCAGTTCTTC. Residues: CASSVPGTSGREQFF.

The rearrangement joins TRBV10-3 to TRBJ2-3, with D unclear. CDR1 and CDR2 (germline): ENHRY, SYGVKD. The V gene lost 0 bases and the J gene lost 3 bases, with 7 bases spanning the gap. The CDR3 totals 14 residues. CDR3 protein: CAISESSFTDTQYF. The DNA of the CDR3 is TGTGCCATCAGTGAGTCGAGCTTTACAGATACGCAGTATTTT.

V and J are TRBV10-3 and TRBJ2-6; the match to TRBD2 covers 10 bases. The CDR3 totals 16 residues. V shed 6 bases and J 4 bases; nucleotides not matched to a gene: 6. CDR1 and CDR2 (germline): ENHRY, SYGVKD. The CDR3 loop reads CAIRPGLATGANVLTF. CDR3 bases: TGTGCCATCAGGCCGGGACTAGCGACGGGGGCCAACGTCCTGACTTTC.

The chain uses TRBV7-2 and TRBJ2-6, with D possibly being TRBD2 (5 bases). The V gene's germline CDR1 is SGHTA and CDR2 FQGNSA. V was clipped by 1 base and J by 11 bases, with 21 bases between them. This CDR3 spans 17 amino acids. CDR3 sequence: CASSLDPNPGGQDVLTF. The CDR3 nucleotides are TGTGCCAGCAGCTTAGATCCGAACCCTGGAGGTCAAGACGTCCTGACTTTC.

V is TRBV3-1 (or the pseudogene TRBV3-2) and J is TRBJ1-5, with a weak D call TRBD1 (5 bases). Germline lookup yields CDR1 LGHDT and CDR2 YNNKEL (reference sequence). Trimming stripped 4 bases from V and 2 bases from J, with 18 bases between. The CDR3 spans 17 residues. The CDR3 here is CASSPGWGGRGNQPQHF. The CDR3 DNA sequence: TGTGCCAGCAGCCCAGGATGGGGGGGAAGGGGCAATCAGCCCCAGCATTTT.

The chain links TRBV4-1 to TRBJ1-2; no firm D call. The V and J ends lost 2 bases and 8 bases respectively, with 15 bases between them. Germline assignment: CDR1 MGHRA and CDR2 YSYEKL. The CDR3 spans 14 residues. The CDR3, as DNA: TGCGCCAGCAGCCAATATTTAGCGGCAGAAGGCTACACCTTC. This gives the protein CASSQYLAAEGYTF.

The chain employs TRBV24-1 and TRBJ2-7; D is possibly TRBD1 (6 bases). The V end lost 4 bases, the J end lost 1 base, and 19 bases lay between the germline ends. This CDR3 is 17 amino acids long. CDR1 is KGHDR and CDR2 is SFDVKD in the germline V gene. CDR3 DNA: TGTGCCACCAGTGACCCGGGTCGTCAGGGGAGTTCCTACGAGCAGTACGTC. This sequence encodes CATSDPGRQGSSYEQYV.

This clone was counted a few times. This rearrangement joins TRBV5-1 to TRBJ2-6; D is undetermined. Germline V CDR1 and CDR2: SGHRS, YFSETQ. This CDR3 has 17 residues. Trimming removed 0 bases from V and 0 bases from J, with 10 bases in between. CDR3 in DNA: TGCGCCAGCAGCTTGGCAGTCACCAGCTCTGGGGCCAACGTCCTGACTTTC. This codes for CASSLAVTSSGANVLTF.

The J gene is TRBJ2-1, the V gene TRBV6-5; 12 nucleotides align to TRBD2. Per germline, CDR1 MNHEY and CDR2 SVGAGI. The CDR3 loop spans 15 amino acids. V lost 4 bases, J lost 9 bases, and 7 bases stayed unmatched. This CDR3 is CASSSSTSGSTEQFF. CDR3 sequence (DNA): TGTGCCAGCAGTTCCTCGACTAGCGGGAGTACTGAGCAGTTCTTC.

The genes are TRBV20-1 and TRBJ2-2, with a possible D match to TRBD2 (5 bases). Germline V gene sequence: CDR1 DFQATT, CDR2 SNEGSKA (reference sequence). V was clipped by 5 bases and J by 5 bases, with 6 bases between them. CDR3 length: 11 amino acids. CDR3 coding DNA: TGCAGTGCTCGGAGGACCGGGGAGCTGTTTTTT. This sequence encodes CSARRTGELFF.

The genes are TRBV5-1 and TRBJ1-2; D unresolved. Germline V CDR1 and CDR2: SGHRS, YFSETQ. This CDR3 has 14 residues. V was clipped by 0 bases and J by 8 bases, with 14 bases between them. The CDR3 DNA is TGCGCCAGCAGCTTGGGTTCGAGGAGTCACGGCTACACCTTC. This gives the protein CASSLGSRSHGYTF.

In its sample, this clone was seen a few times. CDR3 in DNA: TGTGCCAGCAGTTACTCGAGTCGTCTAGGAGGCTACACCTTC. Its translation is CASSYSSRLGGYTF. V usage is TRBV6-5 and J usage is TRBJ1-2, with D uncertain. CDR1 and CDR2 from the germline V gene are MNHEY and SVGAGI. V was trimmed by 0 bases and J by 8 bases, leaving 13 bases between them. The CDR3 has 14 amino acids.

The chain combines TRBV27 with TRBJ1-2; no reliable D call. The ends were cut back, 5 bases at V and 4 bases at J, with 11 bases in the middle. This CDR3 has 13 residues. Germline CDR1 MNHEY, CDR2 SMNVEV (reference sequence). The chain's CDR3 is CASSPTRLYGYTF. The CDR3 DNA reads as TGTGCCAGCAGTCCAACCCGACTCTATGGCTACACCTTC.

This clone has just a few counts. V usage is TRBV7-8 and J usage is TRBJ1-2; the D is unclear. In germline, CDR1 is SGHVS, CDR2 FQNEAQ. The CDR3 totals 13 residues. V was pared by 1 base and J by 1 base, with 4 bases between. Written as DNA, the CDR3 is TGTGCCAGCAGCTTAGACTTTAACTATGGCTACACCTTC. This gives the protein CASSLDFNYGYTF.

The chain carries TRBV12-3 or TRBV12-4 and TRBJ1-5, with D unresolved. V lost 6 bases and J 4 bases, leaving 10 bases between the germline ends. This CDR3 has 13 residues. In DNA, the CDR3 is TGTGCCAGCAGCCGGGATCAGAATCAGCCCCAGCATTTT. Translation gives CASSRDQNQPQHF.

A note on this clone: The junction departs from the called germline gene at one end, perhaps through a read error. This chain uses TRBV4-3 with TRBJ1-2, with D perhaps matching TRBD1 (6 bases). This CDR3 region has 15 residues. CDR1 and CDR2 from the germline V gene are LGHNA and YSLEER. CDR3 in DNA: TGCGCCCGCAGCCAAGGGGGGGGTTGGAGCTATGGCTACACCTTC. Translation: CARSQGGGWSYGYTF.

The genes are TRBV4-3 and TRBJ2-7; possibly TRBD2 for D (5 bases). Germline V lookup: CDR1 LGHNA, CDR2 YSLEER. This CDR3 spans 14 amino acids. V dropped 1 base and J dropped 2 bases, with 9 bases sitting between them. The CDR3 here is CASSQGGSAYEQYF. The CDR3 nucleotides are TGCGCCAGCAGCCAAGGGGGTAGCGCCTACGAGCAGTACTTC.

The chain recombines TRBV4-1 with TRBJ2-1; 11 bases are a match to TRBD2. CDR3 length equals 19 residues. Germline trimming cut 0 bases from V and 3 bases from J; bases unmatched to any gene: 10. CDR1 MGHRA and CDR2 YSYEKL come from the germline V gene. The CDR3 DNA reads TGCGCCAGCAGCCAAGATTCCCCTCTAGCGGGAGGCCGCTACAATGAGCAGTTCTTC. It specifies CASSQDSPLAGGRYNEQFF.

V and J are TRBV28 and TRBJ1-1; TRBD1 aligns across 7 bases. The CDR3 runs 16 residues. J was trimmed by 3 bases and V by 3 bases; bases with no gene match: 10. Germline V gene lookup returns CDR1 MDHEN and CDR2 SYDVKM. CDR3: CASSFLTTGQDTEAFF. CDR3 sequence (DNA): TGTGCCAGCAGTTTCCTCACGACAGGGCAGGACACTGAAGCTTTCTTT.

This clone appeared a few times. This sequence joins TRBV6-5 and TRBJ2-2; no clear D. Per germline, CDR1 MNHEY and CDR2 SVGAGI. With 0 bases removed from V and 7 bases from J, the gap between germline ends came to 9 bases. The CDR3 is 14 residues long. The DNA of the CDR3 is TGTGCCAGCAGTTACTCGACTCCCAACGGGGAGCTGTTTTTT. The encoded protein is CASSYSTPNGELFF.

The chain couples TRBV29-1 to TRBJ1-1; 8 bases are shared with TRBD1. The CDR3 is 15 residues long. V was pared by 6 bases and J by 7 bases, with 16 bases of the junction left unmatched. Germline V lookup: CDR1 SQVTM, CDR2 ANQGSEA. The CDR3 DNA is TGCAGCGTCCGTCGCGGGGCAGGGGGCATTAATGAAGCTTTCTTT. This codes for CSVRRGAGGINEAFF. The variable domain in full, with the rest retrieved from reference TRBV29-1 and TRBJ1-1, is SAVISQKPSRDICQRGTSLTIQCQVDSQVTMMFWYRQQPGQSLTLIATANQGSEATYESGFVIDKFPISRPNLTFSTLTVSNMSPEDSSIYLCSVRRGAGGINEAFFGQGTRLTVV.

The chain couples TRBV2 to TRBJ2-7; the match to TRBD1 covers 7 bases. CDR3 size: 15 residues. Germline CDR1 is SNHLY and CDR2 is FYNNEI. J gave up 6 bases and V 7 bases, and 15 bases lay outside the gene matches. The CDR3 region has the DNA TGTGCCAGCAACCCTCAACAGGGGAGTGTGGTCGAGCAGTACTTC. Its translation is CASNPQQGSVVEQYF.

The genes are TRBV6-6 and TRBJ1-6; no clear D. V lost 6 bases, J lost 0 bases, and 3 bases lay in between. CDR1 and CDR2 (germline): MNHNY, SVGAGI (reference sequence). The CDR3 is 13 residues long. The CDR3 reads CASRSSYNSPLHF. The CDR3 DNA reads TGTGCCAGCAGGAGCTCCTATAATTCACCCCTCCACTTT.

This chain joins TRBV12-3 or TRBV12-4 and TRBJ2-1; D remains ambiguous. The V gene lost 1 base and the J gene lost 6 bases, with 7 bases spanning the gap. CDR3 size: 13 residues. The CDR3 loop reads CASSLGFSNEQFF. The CDR3 bases are TGTGCCAGCAGTTTAGGATTCAGCAATGAGCAGTTCTTC.

The chain is built from TRBV7-2 and TRBJ2-7, with 11 nucleotides matching TRBD1. The germline V gene encodes CDR1 SGHTA and CDR2 FQGNSA. The CDR3 length is 14 residues. V trimming: 7 bases; J trimming: 5 bases; junction bases outside the gene matches: 7. The CDR3 is CASIPGQGGHEQYF. DNA of the CDR3: TGTGCCAGCATCCCGGGACAGGGGGGCCACGAGCAGTACTTC.

V usage is TRBV5-1 and J usage is TRBJ1-1; D possibly corresponds to TRBD1 (6 bases). V was pared by 4 bases and J by 4 bases, with 14 bases between. Germline V gene sequence: CDR1 SGHRS, CDR2 YFSETQ. The CDR3 totals 14 residues. The CDR3 region is CASSPRGGSTEAFF. CDR3 coding DNA: TGCGCCAGCAGCCCCAGGGGCGGAAGCACTGAAGCTTTCTTT.

V usage is TRBV5-1 and J usage is TRBJ2-1; 11 bases line up with TRBD2. Trimming cost V 4 bases and J 7 bases; bases outside gene matches: 10. The germline V gene encodes CDR1 SGHRS and CDR2 YFSETQ. This CDR3 spans 16 amino acids. The CDR3 here is CASSPTPGLAENEQFF. Here the CDR3 DNA reads TGCGCCAGCAGCCCGACCCCGGGACTAGCGGAGAATGAGCAGTTCTTC.